There are a few counts of the clone carrying this TCR beta chain. Its specificity is not known. CDR1 and CDR2 from the germline V gene are GTSNPN and SVGIG (reference sequence). The ends were cut back, 4 bases at V and 6 bases at J, with 15 bases in the middle. The CDR3 extends over 13 amino acids. It was genomic DNA that served as the template for profiling TCR beta VDJ and CDR3. TCRdb processed the reads anew with MiXCR; each CDR3 protein has one entry. Among 210,000 or so distinct CDR3 sequences, almost 50% were seen once, and the ten largest hold roughly 21%. The data originate from a study of CD8+CD57+ T cells in acquired aplastic anemia. Overall study: Sorted CD4+ and CD8+ cells yielded around 3 ug of DNA on average.

Patients who underwent sequencing had shown CD8+CD57+ cell expansion by flow cytometry. Study results and caveats: Controls and patients did not differ significantly in CD8+ Simpson's diversity. Patients shared approximately 30 CD8+ CDR3 sequences with controls.

The clonotype was recovered from a human donor with aplastic anemia. The material sequenced was sorted CD4+, CD8+, or CD8+CD57+ T cells (not recorded which) from PBMCs. The V call is TRBV30, the J call TRBJ1-2; the D gene is possibly TRBD1 (6 bases). CDR3 DNA: TGTGCCTGGACCCCACAGGGTGGGGATGGCTACACCTTC. Its translation: CAWTPQGGDGYTF.